Reported below is one T cell receptor (beta chain). V dropped 0 bases and J dropped 5; count of bases not matched to a gene: 6. The germline V gene encodes CDR1 SGDLS and CDR2 YYNGEE. The CDR3 sequence is 17 residues long. The sample belongs to a study of blood T cell repertoires in COVID-19. Sequencing used immunoSEQ multiplex PCR; TCRdb keeps in-frame clones, though not all of them. Among about 440,000 clones listed, around 89% were seen once. Sample: peripheral blood. The chain couples TRBV9 to TRBJ2-2; 11 bases are a match to TRBD2. This clonotype was obtained from a young woman with acute or convalescent COVID-19. This CDR3 is CASSVVGLAGPTGELFF. The CDR3 region has the DNA TGTGCCAGCAGCGTAGTAGGACTAGCGGGTCCTACCGGGGAGCTGTTTTTT.